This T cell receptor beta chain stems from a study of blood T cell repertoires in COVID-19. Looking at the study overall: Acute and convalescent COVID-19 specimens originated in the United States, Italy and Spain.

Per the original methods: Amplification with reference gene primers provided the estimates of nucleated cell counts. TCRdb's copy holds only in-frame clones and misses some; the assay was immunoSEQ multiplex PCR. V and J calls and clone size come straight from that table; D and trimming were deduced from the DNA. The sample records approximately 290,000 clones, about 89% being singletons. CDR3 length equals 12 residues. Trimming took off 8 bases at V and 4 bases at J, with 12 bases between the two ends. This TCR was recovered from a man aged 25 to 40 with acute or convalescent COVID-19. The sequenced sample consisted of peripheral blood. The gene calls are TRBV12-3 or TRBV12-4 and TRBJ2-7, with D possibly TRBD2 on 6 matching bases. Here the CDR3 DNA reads TGTGCCAGCCTCTTGGCGGGGTACGAGCAGTACTTC. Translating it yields CASLLAGYEQYF.